What follows are 30 T cell receptor beta chains derived from one specimen sequenced in a study of T-cell reconstitution after alpha-beta-depleted transplantation in children. Unique molecular identifiers were incorporated when the TCRbeta library was constructed. Each CDR3 protein is one row after TCRdb ran MiXCR on the PCR reads. The sample lists about 1,000,000 distinct CDR3 sequences, about 30% occurring once. Sequencing used PBMCs, mostly from graft donor cells, obtained 360 days after TCRalphabeta/CD19-depleted stem cell transplant. These receptors were taken from a boy younger than two who had a stem cell transplant for SCID, so the T cells may come from the graft donor.

This clonotype was counted a few times. The chain couples TRBV20-1 to TRBJ2-7; possibly TRBD1 for D (6 bases). Trimming removed 0 bases from V and 4 bases from J, with 13 bases in between. Germline CDR1 is DFQATT and CDR2 is SNEGSKA (reference sequence). The CDR3 is 14 residues long. The CDR3 sequence: CSARDPDRRYEQYF. CDR3 DNA sequence: TGCAGTGCTAGAGATCCCGACAGGAGATACGAGCAGTACTTC.

This chain joins TRBV6-1 and TRBJ2-2; no firm D call. This CDR3 contains 16 residues. CDR1 is MNHNS, CDR2 SASEGT, per germline. The V end was cut by 6 bases, the J end by 0 bases, with 14 bases between. The CDR3 bases are TGTGCCAGCAGGGCCGCTCCCACGGCGAACACCGGGGAGCTGTTTTTT. It yields the protein CASRAAPTANTGELFF.

This clonotype was detected a few times. The chain combines TRBV7-8 with TRBJ2-7; D ambiguous. The V gene's germline CDR1 is SGHVS and CDR2 FQNEAQ. Trimming shortened V by 3 bases and J by 2 bases, and 14 bases separated the two germline ends. This CDR3 has 15 residues. This CDR3 is CASSFQGLIPYEQYF. The CDR3 nucleotides are TGTGCCAGCAGCTTCCAAGGCCTCATCCCCTACGAGCAGTACTTC.

This clonotype was detected many times. This sequence joins TRBV9 and TRBJ2-3; D unclear. The CDR3 sequence is 13 residues long. The V gene's germline CDR1 is SGDLS and CDR2 YYNGEE. V was cut by 3 bases and J by 4 bases, with 9 bases left in between. CDR3 nucleotide sequence: TGTGCCAGCAGCGCGAGTTTTCCAGATACGCAGTATTTT. Protein product: CASSASFPDTQYF.

V gene TRBV7-2 combines with J gene TRBJ1-2; D gene unclear. The germline V gene has CDR1 SGHTA and CDR2 FQGNSA. The CDR3 has 12 amino acids. Between the trimmed V and J ends, which lost 1 base and 13 bases, there was a span of 13 bases. CDR3 nucleotides: TGTGCCAGCAGCTTAGTAGTCCGAGGAACCACCTTC. Its protein is CASSLVVRGTTF.

The chain is built from TRBV20-1 and TRBJ2-3; 7 bases are shared with TRBD1. V shed 4 bases and J 6 bases; nucleotides not matched to a gene: 13. The CDR3 runs to 15 residues. Germline V gives CDR1 DFQATT, CDR2 SNEGSKA (reference sequence). DNA of the CDR3: TGCAGTGCTAATCCAACAGGGGCCAAATGGGATACGCAGTATTTT. Protein: CSANPTGAKWDTQYF.

This clonotype was observed a few times. The chain employs TRBV14 and TRBJ2-3; tentative D call: TRBD1 (5 bases). V dropped 1 base and J dropped 2 bases, with 13 bases sitting between them. The CDR3 totals 16 residues. The V gene's germline CDR1 is SGHDN and CDR2 FVKESK. CDR3 protein: CASSQVREWTTDTQYF. Here the CDR3 DNA reads TGTGCCAGCAGCCAAGTCAGGGAATGGACCACAGATACGCAGTATTTT. The full variable domain, completed using reference TRBV14 and TRBJ2-3, is EAGVTQFPSHSVIEKGQTVTLRCDPISGHDNLYWYRRVMGKEIKFLLHFVKESKQDESGMPNNRFLAERTGGTYSTLKVQPAELEDSGVYFCASSQVREWTTDTQYFGPGTRLTVL.

This clonotype was observed a handful of times. The chain combines TRBV4-1 with TRBJ1-2; tentatively, D is TRBD1 (6 bases). The CDR3 consists of 19 residues. The germline CDR1 and CDR2 sequences are MGHRA and YSYEKL. The germline V and J ends were trimmed by 4 bases and 4 bases, with 28 bases remaining between them. The CDR3 bases are TGCGCCAGCAGCCTCGATCGTCTGCCGGGACACCGAATCCTCTATGGCTACACCTTC. It is translated as CASSLDRLPGHRILYGYTF.

The chain employs TRBV27 and TRBJ2-4; D might be TRBD1 (6 bases). The germline CDR1 and CDR2 sequences are MNHEY and SMNVEV (reference sequence). This CDR3 is 16 amino acids long. Deletions cut 5 bases from V and 5 bases from J, with 19 bases between. The CDR3: CASSPRGARGQNIQYF. CDR3 bases: TGTGCCAGCAGTCCCAGGGGCGCCAGGGGCCAAAACATTCAGTACTTC.

The chain employs TRBV11-2 and TRBJ2-1, with 7 bases identical to TRBD1. The CDR3 spans 18 residues. Germline values: CDR1 SGHAT, CDR2 FQNNGV. After removal of 1 base from V and 0 bases from J, the junction contained 9 bases not matched to a gene. The CDR3 region has the DNA TGTGCCAGCAGCTTAGTAGGGCCAGGGGGAAGCTCCTACAATGAGCAGTTCTTC. This gives the protein CASSLVGPGGSSYNEQFF.

V is TRBV24-1 and J is TRBJ2-5; a possible D gene is TRBD2 (6 bases). The CDR3 consists of 14 residues. The germline V gene encodes CDR1 KGHDR and CDR2 SFDVKD. V was cut by 5 bases and J by 6 bases, with 15 bases left in between. The CDR3 here is CATSAGGPIKTQYF. Here the CDR3 DNA reads TGTGCCACCAGTGCCGGGGGTCCCATAAAGACCCAGTACTTC.

This CDR3 is CASSLVGPGRTSGANVLTF. In DNA form, the CDR3 reads TGTGCCAGCAGCTTAGTAGGGCCAGGACGAACCTCTGGGGCCAACGTCCTGACTTTC. The genes are TRBV7-3 and TRBJ2-6; the D is unclear. The CDR3 runs 19 residues. V lost 2 bases to trimming and J lost 0 bases, with 17 bases between them. CDR1 and CDR2 (germline): SGHTA, FQGTGA.

This clonotype was counted only a few times. The chain combines TRBV6-5 with TRBJ1-5; D is ambiguous. With 5 bases removed from V and 2 bases from J, the gap between germline ends came to 10 bases. Per germline, CDR1 MNHEY and CDR2 SVGAGI. This CDR3 is built from 14 residues. The CDR3 DNA sequence: TGTGCCAGCAGTAACAAGAAGGGCAATCAGCCCCAGCATTTT. Protein product: CASSNKKGNQPQHF.

This clonotype showed up just a few times. The genes are TRBV25-1 and TRBJ2-2, with D possibly called TRBD1 or TRBD2 (6 bases each). V gave up 4 bases and J gave up 1 base, with 13 bases separating them. This CDR3 is 16 amino acids long. Germline V lookup: CDR1 MGHDK, CDR2 SYGVNS. CDR3 amino acids: CASSALGGVNTGELFF. The CDR3 region has the DNA TGTGCCAGCAGTGCACTGGGGGGCGTGAACACCGGGGAGCTGTTTTTT.

This chain uses TRBV20-1 with TRBJ2-7, with a tentative D call TRBD2 (5 bases). CDR1 is DFQATT, CDR2 SNEGSKA, per germline (reference sequence). There are 13 residues in the CDR3. Trimming removed 3 bases from V and 1 base from J, with 10 bases in between. Here the CDR3 reads CSASRPGSYEQYF. CDR3 nucleotides: TGCAGTGCTAGTCGCCCGGGGTCCTACGAGCAGTACTTC.

This clonotype turned up a few times. The chain recombines TRBV6-1 with TRBJ1-6; TRBD1 agrees at 7 bases. Germline-derived CDR1 and CDR2 are MNHNS and SASEGT. The junction had 5 bases not matched to a gene; V was cut back by 5 bases and J by 4 bases. This CDR3 is 15 amino acids long. CDR3 residues: CASSPGGGYNSPLHF. The CDR3 DNA sequence: TGTGCCAGCAGTCCAGGGGGGGGGTATAATTCACCCCTCCACTTT.

This clonotype was detected a few times. The V call is TRBV7-7, the J call TRBJ2-2, with a weak D call TRBD2 (5 bases). The CDR3 sequence is 14 residues long. The V end lost 4 bases, the J end lost 2 bases, and 8 bases lay between the germline ends. Germline V gene lookup returns CDR1 SSHAT and CDR2 FNYEAQ (reference sequence). The CDR3 spells CASSSGDNTGELFF. The CDR3 bases are TGTGCCAGCAGCTCCGGGGATAACACCGGGGAGCTGTTTTTT. Combining the CDR3 with reference TRBV7-7 and TRBJ2-2 gives the whole variable domain GAGVSQSPRYKVTKRGQDVTLRCDPISSHATLYWYQQALGQGPEFLTYFNYEAQPDKSGLPSDRFSAERPEGSISTLTIQRTEQRDSAMYRCASSSGDNTGELFFGEGSRLTVL.

This clonotype was seen more than once but under ten times. The chain links TRBV7-8 to TRBJ2-7, with 7 bases lining up with TRBD1. Germline trimming cut 4 bases from V and 6 bases from J; bases unmatched to any gene: 9. Germline V gene data show CDR1 as SGHVS and CDR2 as FQNEAQ. CDR3 length: 14 amino acids. As DNA, the CDR3 is TGTGCCAGCAGCTCCACGGGACAGCCCCTCGAGCAGTACTTC. It encodes CASSSTGQPLEQYF.

The V gene is TRBV5-6, the J gene TRBJ1-2; D may be TRBD1 (5 bases). This CDR3 has 14 amino acids. Germline CDR1 and CDR2: SGHDT and YYEEEE. Trimming left V 4 bases short and J 7 bases short, with 17 bases between. The CDR3 bases are TGTGCCAGCAGCCCGGCCAGGGTAGGTGGTGGCTACACCTTC. This gives the protein CASSPARVGGGYTF. Supplemented by reference TRBV5-6 and TRBJ1-2, the full variable domain reads DAGVTQSPTHLIKTRGQQVTLRCSPKSGHDTVSWYQQALGQGPQFIFQYYEEEERQRGNFPDRFSGHQFPNYSSELNVNALLLGDSALYLCASSPARVGGGYTFGSGTRLTVV.

This clonotype was observed a handful of times. This sequence joins TRBV25-1 and TRBJ2-2; the match to TRBD1 covers 7 bases. CDR3 length: 15 residues. V lost 5 bases, J lost 7 bases, and 10 bases stayed unmatched. In germline, CDR1 is MGHDK, CDR2 SYGVNS. As DNA, the CDR3 is TGTGCCAGCAGTCCCCCGACAGGGCGGAGCGGGGAGCTGTTTTTT. As protein: CASSPPTGRSGELFF. The full variable domain, its missing parts supplied by reference TRBV25-1 and TRBJ2-2, is EADIYQTPRYLVIGTGKKITLECSQTMGHDKMYWYQQDPGMELHLIHYSYGVNSTEKGDLSSESTVSRIRTEHFPLTLESARPSHTSQYLCASSPPTGRSGELFFGEGSRLTVL.

This clonotype was seen more than once but under ten times. V usage is TRBV15 and J usage is TRBJ2-3, with 8 bases fitting TRBD1. CDR1 is LNHNV, CDR2 YYDKDF, per germline (reference sequence). V trimming: 5 bases; J trimming: 1 base; junction bases outside the gene matches: 5. The CDR3 has 15 amino acids. CDR3 sequence: CATSSGQGRTDTQYF. CDR3 nucleotide sequence: TGTGCCACCAGCTCCGGACAGGGCCGCACAGATACGCAGTATTTT.

For the CDR3, the DNA is TGCAGTGCTAGCGGAGGGGTATTAAATCAGCCCCAGCATTTT. Residues: CSASGGVLNQPQHF. The rearrangement joins TRBV20-1 to TRBJ1-5; a weak D match, TRBD1 (5 bases). This CDR3 has 14 amino acids. The germline V and J ends were trimmed by 3 bases and 4 bases, with 13 bases remaining between them. CDR1 and CDR2 (germline): DFQATT, SNEGSKA (reference sequence).

The chain is built from TRBV20-1 and TRBJ1-4, with D possibly TRBD1 on 6 matching bases. V was trimmed by 6 bases and J by 6 bases, leaving 14 bases between them. This CDR3 is built from 13 residues. Germline V lookup: CDR1 DFQATT, CDR2 SNEGSKA (reference sequence). The CDR3 nucleotides are TGCAGTGCCTACAACAGGGCCGATGAAAAACTGTTTTTT. Its protein is CSAYNRADEKLFF.

This chain uses TRBV7-2 with TRBJ1-1; 7 bases match TRBD1. CDR1 SGHTA and CDR2 FQGNSA come from the germline V gene. The CDR3 length is 14 residues. J was trimmed by 6 bases and V by 5 bases; bases with no gene match: 9. The CDR3 sequence is CASSTRTGEAEAFF. The CDR3 region has the DNA TGTGCCAGCAGCACCCGCACAGGGGAGGCTGAAGCTTTCTTT.

The chain uses TRBV24-1 and TRBJ2-2, with D possibly TRBD1 on 6 matching bases. CDR3 length: 15 amino acids. Germline V CDR1 and CDR2: KGHDR, SFDVKD. V was trimmed by 0 bases and J by 6 bases, leaving 10 bases between them. The CDR3 protein is CATSDLTGRAGELFF. As DNA, the CDR3 is TGTGCCACCAGTGATTTGACAGGGCGCGCCGGGGAGCTGTTTTTT.

This clonotype was recorded a few times. CDR3 sequence: CASSPTGLIGTEAFF. CDR3 sequence (DNA): TGCGCCAGCAGCCCGACAGGGTTAATCGGGACTGAAGCTTTCTTT. The V and J genes are TRBV5-1 and TRBJ1-1; 7 bases match TRBD1. Germline-derived CDR1 and CDR2 are SGHRS and YFSETQ. The CDR3 covers 15 residues. Losses at the gene ends were 4 bases for V and 5 bases for J; bases not matched to a gene: 11.

This clonotype came up a few times. The gene calls are TRBV20-1 and TRBJ2-2; either TRBD1 or TRBD2 may supply D (5 bases each). There are 15 residues in the CDR3. V was clipped by 5 bases and J by 1 base, with 14 bases between them. CDR1 and CDR2 from the germline V gene are DFQATT and SNEGSKA (reference sequence). As DNA, the CDR3 is TGCAGTGCTTCTACAGGACTGGTGAACACCGGGGAGCTGTTTTTT. This codes for CSASTGLVNTGELFF.

The chain couples TRBV9 to TRBJ2-3; the D is unclear. Trimming pared 0 bases from V and 5 bases from J, leaving 7 bases between. CDR3 length equals 13 residues. Germline CDR1 is SGDLS and CDR2 is YYNGEE. CDR3 region: CASSVGDRDTQYF. The CDR3 nucleotides are TGTGCCAGCAGCGTAGGGGATAGAGATACGCAGTATTTT.

The chain joins TRBV15 to TRBJ2-2; 7 positions agree with TRBD1. The V segment lost 8 bases and the J segment 0 bases; nucleotides outside the gene matches: 12. Germline CDR1 reads LNHNV; CDR2 reads YYDKDF (reference sequence). The CDR3 covers 17 residues. CDR3 nucleotides: TGTGCCACCCGCCCACCGGGACAGACAGCGAACACCGGGGAGCTGTTTTTT. Amino acids: CATRPPGQTANTGELFF.

In this sample, this clonotype turned up a few times. The junction differs from germline at one of its ends, possibly a read error. The chain couples TRBV5-1 to TRBJ2-7; TRBD1 agrees at 7 bases. The CDR3 runs 14 residues. Germline assignment: CDR1 SGHRS and CDR2 YFSETQ. CDR3 nucleotides: TGTGCCAGCAGCTTGGCACAGGGGCCCTACGAGCAGTACTTC. Its protein is CASSLAQGPYEQYF.